These T cell receptor beta chains were read from a single sample in a study of blood T cell repertoires in COVID-19. Sequencing used immunoSEQ multiplex PCR; TCRdb keeps in-frame clones, though not all of them. Here the sample spans about 200,000 clones, 84% being singletons. Sequencing was performed on PBMCs or T cells enriched from blood (not recorded which). These receptors were collected from a man in his forties or fifties who had recovered from COVID-19. CDR3s include the opening cysteine and the closing phenylalanine or tryptophan. The order of the fields is V gene, clone size, D gene, J gene, CDR3 protein, CDR3 DNA. The D gene is left open where the match is weak. The listing skips clone size in some rows; elsewhere it reads once, few, many or a size class.

v_gene: TRBV6-5
abundance: few
d_gene: -
j_gene: TRBJ1-2
CDR3aa: CAAGNYGYTF
CDR3nt: TGTGCCGCGGGGAACTATGGCTACACCTTC

v_gene: TRBV6-5
abundance: -
d_gene: -
j_gene: TRBJ1-1
CDR3aa: CASSWARNTEAFF
CDR3nt: TGTGCCAGCAGTTGGGCCAGGAACACTGAAGCTTTCTTT

v_gene: TRBV2
abundance: few
d_gene: -
j_gene: TRBJ2-2
CDR3aa: CASGATRGQLNTGELFF
CDR3nt: TGTGCCAGCGGTGCGACGAGAGGACAGCTAAACACCGGGGAGCTGTTTTTT

v_gene: TRBV19
abundance: -
d_gene: -
j_gene: TRBJ2-3
CDR3aa: CASSILATTDTQYF
CDR3nt: TGTGCCAGTAGTATACTGGCGACAACAGATACGCAGTATTTT

v_gene: TRBV30
abundance: -
d_gene: TRBD1
j_gene: TRBJ1-4
CDR3aa: CAWSHKGQGGEKLFF
CDR3nt: TGTGCCTGGAGCCATAAAGGACAGGGGGGAGAAAAACTGTTTTTT

v_gene: TRBV6-1
abundance: -
d_gene: TRBD1
j_gene: TRBJ2-1
CDR3aa: CASSEKTGGFAEQFF
CDR3nt: TGTGCCAGCAGTGAAAAGACAGGGGGTTTTGCCGAGCAGTTCTTC

v_gene: TRBV5-1
abundance: -
d_gene: -
j_gene: TRBJ1-2
CDR3aa: CASSLGPSGPSSFGYTF
CDR3nt: TGCGCCAGCAGCTTGGGTCCCTCAGGTCCTTCTTCGTTCGGCTACACCTTC

v_gene: TRBV12-3/TRBV12-4
abundance: -
d_gene: -
j_gene: TRBJ2-1
CDR3aa: CASKQGEFYEQFF
CDR3nt: TGTGCCAGCAAACAGGGAGAGTTTTATGAGCAGTTCTTC

v_gene: TRBV3-1/TRBV3-2
abundance: -
d_gene: -
j_gene: TRBJ1-1
CDR3aa: CASSQRTVNTEAFF
CDR3nt: TGTGCCAGCAGCCAAAGAACAGTGAACACTGAAGCTTTCTTT

v_gene: TRBV9
abundance: once
d_gene: -
j_gene: TRBJ1-1
CDR3aa: CASGHRENTEAFF
CDR3nt: TGTGCCAGCGGACACAGGGAAAACACTGAAGCTTTCTTT

v_gene: TRBV4-3
abundance: -
d_gene: -
j_gene: TRBJ2-7
CDR3aa: CASSRMRGYEQYF
CDR3nt: TGCGCCAGCAGCCGGATGCGGGGCTACGAGCAGTACTTC

v_gene: TRBV28
abundance: -
d_gene: -
j_gene: TRBJ2-5
CDR3aa: CASRLITGTRETQYF
CDR3nt: TGTGCCAGCAGATTGATCACAGGAACCAGAGAGACCCAGTACTTC

v_gene: TRBV30
abundance: -
d_gene: TRBD1
j_gene: TRBJ1-4
CDR3aa: CASKTDRLNEKLFF
CDR3nt: TGTGCCTCGAAGACGGACAGGTTGAATGAAAAACTGTTTTTT

v_gene: TRBV6-2/TRBV6-3
abundance: -
d_gene: -
j_gene: TRBJ1-1
CDR3aa: CASSFAGVTEAFF
CDR3nt: TGTGCCAGCAGTTTCGCAGGGGTGACTGAAGCTTTCTTT

v_gene: TRBV5-1
abundance: few
d_gene: TRBD2
j_gene: TRBJ2-2
CDR3aa: CASSSRTSGGPNTGELFF
CDR3nt: TGCGCCAGCAGCTCGCGGACTAGCGGGGGGCCTAACACCGGGGAGCTGTTTTTT

v_gene: TRBV5-4
abundance: few
d_gene: TRBD2
j_gene: TRBJ2-3
CDR3aa: CASSLRLAGSTDTQYF
CDR3nt: TGTGCCAGCAGCTTGAGGCTAGCGGGCAGCACAGATACGCAGTATTTT

v_gene: TRBV5-1
abundance: once
d_gene: TRBD2
j_gene: TRBJ2-3
CDR3aa: CASSLQLAGPSDTQYF
CDR3nt: TGCGCCAGCAGCCTACAACTAGCGGGGCCTTCAGATACGCAGTATTTT

v_gene: TRBV5-3
abundance: -
d_gene: TRBD2
j_gene: TRBJ2-5
CDR3aa: CARIFRLAGSQETQYF
CDR3nt: TGTGCCAGAATTTTCAGGTTAGCGGGTTCACAAGAGACCCAGTACTTC

v_gene: TRBV10-3
abundance: once
d_gene: TRBD1
j_gene: TRBJ2-7
CDR3aa: CAISESGTGVYEQYF
CDR3nt: TGTGCCATCAGTGAGTCCGGGACAGGGGTCTACGAGCAGTACTTC

v_gene: TRBV5-1
abundance: few
d_gene: TRBD2
j_gene: TRBJ2-3
CDR3aa: CASSSTSGGDTDTQYF
CDR3nt: TGCGCCAGCAGCTCGACTAGCGGGGGGGACACAGATACGCAGTATTTT

v_gene: TRBV24-1
abundance: -
d_gene: -
j_gene: TRBJ1-5
CDR3aa: CATSDHTGWNQPQHF
CDR3nt: TGTGCCACCAGTGACCATACAGGGTGGAATCAGCCCCAGCATTTT

v_gene: TRBV7-8
abundance: few
d_gene: -
j_gene: TRBJ1-1
CDR3aa: CASSLGGGSVAEAFF
CDR3nt: TGTGCCAGCAGCTTAGGTGGAGGGAGTGTTGCTGAAGCTTTCTTT

v_gene: TRBV4-1
abundance: -
d_gene: -
j_gene: TRBJ1-1
CDR3aa: CASSQPGAGRKTEAFF
CDR3nt: TGCGCCAGCAGCCAACCTGGCGCGGGGCGGAAGACTGAAGCTTTCTTT

v_gene: TRBV30
abundance: -
d_gene: -
j_gene: TRBJ1-6
CDR3aa: CAWSGLWNSPLHF
CDR3nt: TGTGCCTGGAGTGGACTGTGGAATTCACCCCTCCACTTT

v_gene: TRBV10-3
abundance: -
d_gene: -
j_gene: TRBJ1-2
CDR3aa: CAISERGWFDGYTF
CDR3nt: TGTGCCATCAGTGAGCGGGGTTGGTTTGACGGCTACACCTTC

v_gene: TRBV5-6
abundance: -
d_gene: -
j_gene: TRBJ1-3
CDR3aa: CASSPWTVPYSGNTIYF
CDR3nt: TGTGCCAGCAGCCCCTGGACAGTCCCCTACTCTGGAAACACCATATATTTT

v_gene: TRBV5-1
abundance: -
d_gene: -
j_gene: TRBJ2-7
CDR3aa: CASSLEITRPDYEQYF
CDR3nt: TGCGCCAGCAGCTTGGAAATTACCAGGCCAGACTACGAGCAGTACTTC

v_gene: TRBV5-1
abundance: -
d_gene: -
j_gene: TRBJ1-5
CDR3aa: CASSLTGMSNQPQHF
CDR3nt: TGCGCCAGCAGCTTGACAGGGATGAGCAATCAGCCCCAGCATTTT

v_gene: TRBV2
abundance: -
d_gene: -
j_gene: TRBJ1-4
CDR3aa: CASRESKGGSPTNEKLFF
CDR3nt: TGTGCCAGCAGAGAGAGTAAGGGGGGGAGTCCAACTAATGAAAAACTGTTTTTT

v_gene: TRBV25-1
abundance: -
d_gene: TRBD1
j_gene: TRBJ2-5
CDR3aa: CASIRTGLYETQYF
CDR3nt: TGTGCCAGCATTAGGACAGGGCTGTACGAGACCCAGTACTTC

v_gene: TRBV3-1/TRBV3-2
abundance: -
d_gene: -
j_gene: TRBJ1-1
CDR3aa: CASSHRAGFGTEAFF
CDR3nt: TGTGCCAGCAGCCATAGGGCAGGGTTTGGTACTGAAGCTTTCTTT

v_gene: TRBV11-2
abundance: -
d_gene: TRBD1
j_gene: TRBJ1-1
CDR3aa: CASSFRDSEAFF
CDR3nt: TGTGCCAGCAGCTTCCGGGACAGTGAAGCTTTCTTT

v_gene: TRBV4-1
abundance: -
d_gene: -
j_gene: TRBJ1-2
CDR3aa: CASSQEVTRWFYGYTF
CDR3nt: TGCGCCAGCAGCCAAGAAGTCACGAGGTGGTTCTATGGCTACACCTTC

v_gene: TRBV3-1/TRBV3-2
abundance: -
d_gene: TRBD2
j_gene: TRBJ2-7
CDR3aa: CASSQGSPSGAEQYF
CDR3nt: TGTGCCAGCAGCCAAGGGTCCCCTAGCGGGGCCGAGCAGTACTTC

v_gene: TRBV7-6
abundance: -
d_gene: TRBD2
j_gene: TRBJ2-5
CDR3aa: CASTFAGEETQYF
CDR3nt: TGTGCCAGCACCTTCGCGGGGGAAGAGACCCAGTACTTC

v_gene: TRBV9
abundance: -
d_gene: TRBD2
j_gene: TRBJ2-5
CDR3aa: CASSVAGGLEETQYF
CDR3nt: TGTGCCAGCAGCGTAGCGGGGGGGTTAGAAGAGACCCAGTACTTC

v_gene: TRBV28
abundance: -
d_gene: TRBD2
j_gene: TRBJ2-7
CDR3aa: CASSSGGLAGPDKQYF
CDR3nt: TGTGCCAGCAGTTCTGGGGGACTAGCGGGTCCTGACAAGCAGTACTTC

v_gene: TRBV19
abundance: -
d_gene: TRBD1
j_gene: TRBJ1-1
CDR3aa: CASTDRANMNTEAFF
CDR3nt: TGTGCCAGTACCGACAGGGCCAATATGAACACTGAAGCTTTCTTT

v_gene: TRBV5-4
abundance: -
d_gene: -
j_gene: TRBJ2-1
CDR3aa: CASSLGRVNEQFF
CDR3nt: TGTGCCAGCAGCTTGGGCAGGGTAAATGAGCAGTTCTTC

v_gene: TRBV30
abundance: -
d_gene: -
j_gene: TRBJ2-3
CDR3aa: CAWSPIKLTQYF
CDR3nt: TGTGCCTGGAGTCCCATAAAACTTACGCAGTATTTT

v_gene: TRBV5-1
abundance: -
d_gene: TRBD1
j_gene: TRBJ1-1
CDR3aa: CASSPQGGSNTEAFF
CDR3nt: TGCGCCAGCAGCCCACAGGGGGGTTCGAACACTGAAGCTTTCTTT

v_gene: TRBV7-9
abundance: -
d_gene: TRBD1
j_gene: TRBJ1-6
CDR3aa: CASSSGQGISSPLHF
CDR3nt: TGTGCCAGCAGCTCGGGACAGGGAATAAGTTCACCCCTCCACTTT

v_gene: TRBV7-2
abundance: -
d_gene: TRBD1
j_gene: TRBJ1-1
CDR3aa: CASRRQGLNTEAFF
CDR3nt: TGTGCCAGCAGGCGACAGGGATTGAACACTGAAGCTTTCTTT

v_gene: TRBV5-4
abundance: once
d_gene: -
j_gene: TRBJ2-7
CDR3aa: CASSLGGSTYEQYF
CDR3nt: TGTGCCAGCAGCTTGGGGGGCTCTACCTACGAGCAGTACTTC

v_gene: TRBV7-9
abundance: few
d_gene: TRBD1
j_gene: TRBJ1-6
CDR3aa: CASSLSGGNSPLHF
CDR3nt: TGTGCCAGCAGCTTGTCAGGGGGAAATTCACCCCTCCACTTT

v_gene: TRBV19
abundance: -
d_gene: -
j_gene: TRBJ2-1
CDR3aa: CASSIVGWVAEYNNEQFF
CDR3nt: TGTGCCAGTAGTATAGTGGGGTGGGTAGCGGAATATAACAATGAGCAGTTCTTC

v_gene: TRBV28
abundance: -
d_gene: TRBD1
j_gene: TRBJ1-3
CDR3aa: CASRAGQGGAGNTIYF
CDR3nt: TGTGCCAGCAGAGCAGGACAGGGGGGCGCCGGAAACACCATATATTTT

v_gene: TRBV5-1
abundance: -
d_gene: -
j_gene: TRBJ1-2
CDR3aa: CASSLVGVEEGYTF
CDR3nt: TGCGCCAGCAGCTTGGTCGGGGTGGAAGAGGGCTACACCTTC

v_gene: TRBV28
abundance: -
d_gene: -
j_gene: TRBJ1-5
CDR3aa: CASSAKSGSGNQPQHF
CDR3nt: TGTGCCAGCAGTGCCAAGTCGGGGTCGGGCAATCAGCCCCAGCATTTT

v_gene: TRBV30
abundance: -
d_gene: -
j_gene: TRBJ2-7
CDR3aa: CAWSVPGAFEQYF
CDR3nt: TGTGCCTGGAGTGTACCGGGAGCATTCGAGCAGTACTTC

v_gene: TRBV27
abundance: -
d_gene: -
j_gene: TRBJ1-4
CDR3aa: CASSYTGPPNEKLFF
CDR3nt: TGTGCCAGCAGTTATACAGGGCCTCCTAATGAAAAACTGTTTTTT

v_gene: TRBV2
abundance: -
d_gene: -
j_gene: TRBJ1-1
CDR3aa: CASSFTISNTEAFF
CDR3nt: TGTGCCAGCAGCTTTACAATTTCGAACACTGAAGCTTTCTTT

v_gene: TRBV2
abundance: -
d_gene: TRBD1
j_gene: TRBJ2-2
CDR3aa: CASKGTGTTGELFF
CDR3nt: TGTGCCAGCAAGGGGACAGGGACCACCGGGGAGCTGTTTTTT

v_gene: TRBV27
abundance: -
d_gene: TRBD1
j_gene: TRBJ1-2
CDR3aa: CASAPLSHRGFNYYGYTF
CDR3nt: TGTGCCAGCGCCCCCCTTTCTCACAGGGGTTTCAACTACTATGGCTACACCTTC

v_gene: TRBV24-1
abundance: once
d_gene: TRBD1
j_gene: TRBJ1-5
CDR3aa: CATSDPGTGTSQPQHF
CDR3nt: TGTGCCACCAGTGATCCTGGGACAGGGACAAGTCAGCCCCAGCATTTT

v_gene: TRBV2
abundance: -
d_gene: -
j_gene: TRBJ1-6
CDR3aa: CASSEGPLSPLHF
CDR3nt: TGTGCCAGCAGTGAGGGGCCGCTCTCACCCCTCCACTTT

v_gene: TRBV14
abundance: few
d_gene: TRBD1
j_gene: TRBJ1-2
CDR3aa: CASSQWGTVKGYTF
CDR3nt: TGTGCCAGCAGCCAATGGGGGACAGTGAAGGGCTACACCTTC

v_gene: TRBV28
abundance: -
d_gene: TRBD1
j_gene: TRBJ1-1
CDR3aa: CASSLPGTGLNTEAFF
CDR3nt: TGTGCCAGCAGTTTACCCGGGACAGGGTTGAACACTGAAGCTTTCTTT

v_gene: TRBV18
abundance: -
d_gene: -
j_gene: TRBJ1-1
CDR3aa: CASSHGNTEAFF
CDR3nt: TGTGCCAGCTCACACGGGAACACTGAAGCTTTCTTT

v_gene: TRBV9
abundance: few
d_gene: -
j_gene: TRBJ1-2
CDR3aa: CASSPRTLLRTDGYTF
CDR3nt: TGTGCCAGCAGCCCCCGGACGCTGTTGCGGACTGATGGCTACACCTTC